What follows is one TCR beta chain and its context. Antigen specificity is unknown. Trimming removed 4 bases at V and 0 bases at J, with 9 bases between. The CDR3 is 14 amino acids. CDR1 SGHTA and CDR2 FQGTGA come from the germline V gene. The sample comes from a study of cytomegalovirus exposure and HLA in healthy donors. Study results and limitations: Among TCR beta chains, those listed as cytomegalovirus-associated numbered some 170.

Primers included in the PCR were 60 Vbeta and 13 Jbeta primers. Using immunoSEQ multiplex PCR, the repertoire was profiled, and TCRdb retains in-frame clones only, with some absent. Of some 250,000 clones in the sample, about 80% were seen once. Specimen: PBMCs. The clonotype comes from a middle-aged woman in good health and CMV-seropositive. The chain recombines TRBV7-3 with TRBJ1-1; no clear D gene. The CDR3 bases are TGTGCCAGCAGCTCGGGAATCATGAACACTGAAGCTTTCTTT. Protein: CASSSGIMNTEAFF.